This entry lists 7 T cell receptor beta chains sequenced from one sample in a study of siplizumab effects on memory and regulatory T cells. Their target antigens are unknown. Coculturing of the mixed lymphocyte reaction cells was performed at 37°C for around six days. Libraries were prepared by immunoSEQ multiplex PCR; TCRdb keeps only in-frame clonotypes and omits some of them. The data show nearly 20,000 clones, approximately 44% seen once. The sequenced sample was CFSE-low (dividing) CD4+ T cells sorted from an allogeneic mixed lymphocyte reaction. These receptors were taken from a human donor in good health; the cells came from an allogeneic mixed lymphocyte reaction. Some clones in this sample may be carry-over from other donors' samples.

The chain uses TRBV14 and TRBJ2-5, with 10 bases aligning to TRBD2. Gene TRBJ2-7 matches the end of the DNA better, so the J call may be wrong. The length of the CDR3 is 15 residues. Germline V gene lookup returns CDR1 SGHDN and CDR2 FVKESK. The CDR3 reads CASSQGLAGPYEQYF. DNA for the CDR3: TGTGCCAGCAGCCAAGGACTAGCGGGCCCCTACGAGCAGTACTTC.

This clone was detected only a few times. The chain uses TRBV5-5 and TRBJ1-3; D gene unclear. Between the trimmed V and J ends, which lost 0 bases and 1 base, there was a span of 5 bases. The CDR3 spans 14 residues. The germline gives CDR1 SGHKS, CDR2 YYEKEE (reference sequence). For the CDR3, the DNA is TGTGCCAGCAGCTTGGAGTGGTCTGGAAACACCATATATTTT. Translating it yields CASSLEWSGNTIYF.

This chain links TRBV12-5 with TRBJ2-3; D may be TRBD2 (5 bases). V dropped 1 base and J dropped 4 bases, with 12 bases sitting between them. Germline CDR1 is LGHNT and CDR2 is FRNRAP. There are 15 residues in the CDR3. CDR3 amino acids: CASGLGSVGADTQYF. CDR3 in DNA: TGTGCTAGTGGTTTGGGGAGTGTCGGGGCAGATACGCAGTATTTT. Full variable domain (outside the CDR3, taken from reference TRBV12-5 and TRBJ2-3): DARVTQTPRHKVTEMGQEVTMRCQPILGHNTVFWYRQTMMQGLELLAYFRNRAPLDDSGMPKDRFSAEMPDATLATLKIQPSEPRDSAVYFCASGLGSVGADTQYFGPGTRLTVL.

The gene calls are TRBV7-9 and TRBJ2-7; 7 bases agree with TRBD2. J lost 0 bases, V lost 1 base, and 6 bases had no gene match. Germline assignment: CDR1 SEHNR and CDR2 FQNEAQ (reference sequence). The CDR3 sequence is 16 residues long. The CDR3 DNA reads as TGTGCCAGCAGCTTAGGTCTAGCGGTTTTCTCCTACGAGCAGTACTTC. Translated: CASSLGLAVFSYEQYF.

This sequence joins TRBV5-1 and TRBJ2-5; 10 bases agree with TRBD2. Losses at the gene ends were 0 bases for V and 4 bases for J; bases not matched to a gene: 12. CDR1 SGHRS and CDR2 YFSETQ come from the germline V gene. The CDR3 is made up of 18 amino acids. For the CDR3, the DNA is TGCGCCAGCAGCTTGGTTTTTGCGCTAGCGGGAGTCCGAGAGACCCAGTACTTC. It encodes CASSLVFALAGVRETQYF.

The chain has TRBV7-9 and TRBJ1-1; TRBD1 matches 7 bases. Per germline, CDR1 SEHNR and CDR2 FQNEAQ (reference sequence). With 1 base clipped from V and 5 bases from J, the junction kept 4 bases outside the gene matches. This CDR3 is built from 14 residues. CDR3: CASSLGRGQTEAFF. CDR3 in DNA: TGTGCCAGCAGCTTAGGTAGGGGGCAGACTGAAGCTTTCTTT.

The rearrangement links TRBV6-6 to TRBJ1-1; TRBD1 matches 7 bases. The V and J ends lost 0 bases and 0 bases, in that order; junction bases with no gene match: 1. The germline V gene encodes CDR1 MNHNY and CDR2 SVGAGI (reference sequence). This CDR3 is built from 15 residues. The CDR3 sequence: CASSYSRGVNTEAFF. The CDR3 DNA reads as TGTGCCAGCAGTTACTCCAGGGGGGTGAACACTGAAGCTTTCTTT.